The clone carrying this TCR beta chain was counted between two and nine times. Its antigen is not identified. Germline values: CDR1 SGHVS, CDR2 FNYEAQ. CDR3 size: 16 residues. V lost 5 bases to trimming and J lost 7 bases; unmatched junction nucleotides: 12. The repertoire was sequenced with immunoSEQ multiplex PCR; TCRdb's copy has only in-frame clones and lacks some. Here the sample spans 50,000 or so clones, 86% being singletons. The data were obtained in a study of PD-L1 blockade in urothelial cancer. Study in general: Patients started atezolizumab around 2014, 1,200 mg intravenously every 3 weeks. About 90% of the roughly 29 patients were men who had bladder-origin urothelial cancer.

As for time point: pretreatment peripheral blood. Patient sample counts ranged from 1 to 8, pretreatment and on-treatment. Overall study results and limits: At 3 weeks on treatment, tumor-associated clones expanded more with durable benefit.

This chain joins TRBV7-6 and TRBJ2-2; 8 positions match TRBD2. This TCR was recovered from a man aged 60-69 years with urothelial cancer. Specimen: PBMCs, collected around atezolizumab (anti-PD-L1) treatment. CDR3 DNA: TGTGCCAGCAGCCCCCGGGCTAGCGGGTACAACGGGGAGCTGTTTTTT. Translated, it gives CASSPRASGYNGELFF. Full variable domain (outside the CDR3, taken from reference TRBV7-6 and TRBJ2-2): GAGVSQSPRYKVTKRGQDVALRCDPISGHVSLYWYRQALGQGPEFLTYFNYEAQQDKSGLPNDRFSAERPEGSISTLTIQRTEQRDSAMYRCASSPRASGYNGELFFGEGSRLTVL.